One and the same sample provided the 19 T cell receptor beta chains below, sequenced in a study of PD-L1 blockade in urothelial cancer. The assay was immunoSEQ multiplex PCR, and TCRdb's table has in-frame clones only and misses some. The sample lists around 100,000 clones; 91% were seen once. The source was PBMCs, collected around atezolizumab (anti-PD-L1) treatment. These receptors all come from a woman older than 75 with urothelial cancer.

This rearrangement joins TRBV19 to TRBJ1-2; D gene ambiguous. The CDR3 totals 16 residues. Germline loops: CDR1 LNHDA, CDR2 SQIVND (reference sequence). Trimming removed 4 bases from V and 1 base from J, with 16 bases in between. The CDR3 reads CASSRGGRGHNYGYTF. The CDR3 DNA sequence: TGTGCCAGTAGTAGAGGCGGCCGAGGCCATAACTATGGCTACACCTTC.

The chain couples TRBV6-4 to TRBJ2-2; 9 positions agree with TRBD2. This CDR3 has 16 residues. V gave up 4 bases and J gave up 4 bases; unmatched junction bases: 7. In germline, CDR1 is MRHNA, CDR2 SNTAGT. CDR3 amino acids: CASSAIAGVSTGELFF. CDR3 nucleotides: TGTGCCAGCAGTGCAATAGCGGGAGTGAGCACCGGGGAGCTGTTTTTT.

This sequence joins TRBV15 and TRBJ2-2; D unclear. Trimming took off 0 bases at V and 4 bases at J, with 12 bases between the two ends. This CDR3 region has 16 residues. CDR1 and CDR2 (germline): LNHNV, YYDKDF (reference sequence). DNA for the CDR3: TGTGCCACCAGCAGAGATCGTTCCAGATTCACCGGGGAGCTGTTTTTT. This sequence encodes CATSRDRSRFTGELFF.

The chain couples TRBV30 to TRBJ1-5; 8 bases match TRBD1. This CDR3 contains 17 residues. V was clipped by 0 bases and J by 7 bases; unmatched bases: 14. CDR1 and CDR2 (germline): GTSNPN, SVGIG (reference sequence). CDR3 DNA sequence: TGTGCCTGGAGTGTACGCCCCAGGGGGCGCGGAGGGCAGCCCCAGCATTTT. Its translation is CAWSVRPRGRGGQPQHF.

The chain links TRBV5-1 to TRBJ1-2; TRBD1 matches 7 bases. Losses at the gene ends were 0 bases for V and 7 bases for J; bases not matched to a gene: 6. Looked up from germline, CDR1 is SGHRS and CDR2 is YFSETQ. This CDR3 comprises 14 residues. The CDR3 spells CASSLGQGESGYTF. The DNA for the CDR3 is TGCGCCAGCAGCTTGGGACAGGGTGAGAGTGGCTACACCTTC.

V gene TRBV7-9 combines with J gene TRBJ1-1; D not resolved. There are 13 residues in the CDR3. Germline V gives CDR1 SEHNR, CDR2 FQNEAQ (reference sequence). V lost 3 bases to trimming and J lost 6 bases, with 11 bases between them. The CDR3 bases are TGTGCCAGCAGCTTTGGAGGGAAGTCTGAAGCTTTCTTT. Its translation: CASSFGGKSEAFF. Together with reference TRBV7-9 and TRBJ1-1, the CDR3 gives the full variable domain: DTGVSQNPRHKITKRGQNVTFRCDPISEHNRLYWYRQTLGQGPEFLTYFQNEAQLEKSRLLSDRFSAERPKGSFSTLEIQRTEQGDSAMYLCASSFGGKSEAFFGQGTRLTVV.

The V and J genes are TRBV7-9 and TRBJ1-4; TRBD1 might be the D (5 bases). CDR1 SEHNR and CDR2 FQNEAQ come from the germline V gene (reference sequence). The V and J ends lost 0 bases and 3 bases respectively, with 20 bases between them. The CDR3 runs 19 residues. The CDR3 DNA reads TGTGCCAGCAGCTTAGCCGGGACTCCTGTCGGGGGGTCTAATGAAAAACTGTTTTTT. It codes for CASSLAGTPVGGSNEKLFF.

The chain couples TRBV5-1 to TRBJ2-1; tentatively, D is TRBD2 (5 bases). V shed 1 base and J shed 3 bases, with 11 bases lying between them. The CDR3 runs 15 residues. The germline gives CDR1 SGHRS, CDR2 YFSETQ. The CDR3 DNA follows: TGCGCCAGCAGCTTGATGGCGGGCAACTACAATGAGCAGTTCTTC. This codes for CASSLMAGNYNEQFF.

This clone appeared a single time. The chain couples TRBV6-5 to TRBJ2-7; 11 bases agree with TRBD1. Germline CDR1 MNHEY, CDR2 SVGAGI. The CDR3 consists of 15 residues. V shed 6 bases and J 2 bases; nucleotides not matched to a gene: 6. CDR3 protein: CASSYGQGATYEQYF. Here the CDR3 DNA reads TGTGCCAGCAGCTACGGACAGGGGGCGACCTACGAGCAGTACTTC.

The chain has TRBV30 and TRBJ1-2, with TRBD1 identical over 7 bases. Germline values: CDR1 GTSNPN, CDR2 SVGIG (reference sequence). V gave up 3 bases and J gave up 4 bases; unmatched junction bases: 5. The CDR3 runs to 13 residues. The CDR3 nucleotides are TGTGCCTGGAGAATCGCAGGGGGCTATGGCTACACCTTC. Residues: CAWRIAGGYGYTF.

The chain joins TRBV29-1 to TRBJ1-5; 7 bases are a match to TRBD1. The V and J ends lost 6 bases and 2 bases, in that order; junction bases with no gene match: 7. Germline V lookup: CDR1 SQVTM, CDR2 ANQGSEA. This CDR3 spans 14 amino acids. CDR3 DNA: TGCAGCGTGGTGACAGGGTCGGGCAATCAGCCCCAGCATTTT. Translation: CSVVTGSGNQPQHF.

The rearrangement joins TRBV19 to TRBJ1-1; TRBD1 agrees at 7 bases. Per the germline V gene, CDR1 is LNHDA and CDR2 is SQIVND (reference sequence). The CDR3 extends over 15 amino acids. Losses at the gene ends were 3 bases for V and 2 bases for J; bases not matched to a gene: 6. CDR3 nucleotides: TGTGCCAGTAGTATCGGACAGGTACAAAACACTGAAGCTTTCTTT. Protein product: CASSIGQVQNTEAFF. The variable domain in full, completed from reference TRBV19 and TRBJ1-1, reads DGGITQSPKYLFRKEGQNVTLSCEQNLNHDAMYWYRQDPGQGLRLIYYSQIVNDFQKGDIAEGYSVSREKKESFPLTVTSAQKNPTAFYLCASSIGQVQNTEAFFGQGTRLTVV.

This sequence joins TRBV5-1 and TRBJ2-7, with 10 bases that match TRBD2. Losses at the gene ends were 2 bases for V and 5 bases for J; bases not matched to a gene: 13. The V gene's germline CDR1 is SGHRS and CDR2 YFSETQ. CDR3 length: 17 residues. The DNA of the CDR3 is TGCGCCAGCAGCTTCGGGTCCCTACTAGCGGGATCGAACGAGCAGTACTTC. Its translation: CASSFGSLLAGSNEQYF.

This chain connects TRBV18 to TRBJ2-1; TRBD2 aligns across 11 bases. The CDR3 covers 15 residues. Losses at the gene ends were 4 bases for V and 6 bases for J; bases not matched to a gene: 5. The germline V gene has CDR1 KGHSH and CDR2 LQKENI. The CDR3 DNA sequence: TGTGCCAGCTCACTGGGACTAGCGGAGGGCAATGAGCAGTTCTTC. Its protein product is CASSLGLAEGNEQFF.

The rearrangement links TRBV5-6 to TRBJ2-2; tentative D call: TRBD2 (8 bases). V shed 4 bases and J shed 4 bases, with 17 bases lying between them. This CDR3 spans 16 amino acids. Per germline, CDR1 SGHDT and CDR2 YYEEEE. Here the CDR3 reads CASSKGASGRTGELFF. CDR3 nucleotide sequence: TGTGCCAGCAGCAAGGGGGCTAGCGGGCGCACCGGGGAGCTGTTTTTT.

The chain joins TRBV7-3 to TRBJ1-1; D possibly corresponds to TRBD1 (5 bases). Trimming stripped 5 bases from V and 11 bases from J, with 18 bases between. Looked up from germline, CDR1 is SGHTA and CDR2 is FQGTGA. The CDR3 consists of 13 residues. The CDR3 DNA is TGTGCCAGCAGCCCCGGACCCAGGGATGGGGCTTTCTTT. This codes for CASSPGPRDGAFF.

The chain joins TRBV9 to TRBJ2-5, with 9 positions matching TRBD1. This CDR3 is 16 amino acids long. Losses at the gene ends were 0 bases for V and 5 bases for J; bases not matched to a gene: 8. Germline CDR1 reads SGDLS; CDR2 reads YYNGEE. CDR3: CASSVGGTGLGETQYF. The CDR3 nucleotides read TGTGCCAGCAGCGTAGGCGGGACAGGGTTAGGGGAGACCCAGTACTTC.

The chain carries TRBV5-1 and TRBJ2-7; no definite D call. CDR1 SGHRS and CDR2 YFSETQ come from the germline V gene. Trimming removed 2 bases from V and 2 bases from J, with 11 bases in between. The CDR3 is 14 residues long. The CDR3 DNA is TGCGCCAGCAGCTTAGGCGGAGATACCTACGAGCAGTACTTC. Protein: CASSLGGDTYEQYF.

The J gene is TRBJ1-1, the V gene TRBV20-1; 7 bases are a match to TRBD1. This CDR3 contains 11 residues. Trimming at V came to 5 bases and at J to 9 bases, leaving 6 bases not matched to a gene. Per germline, CDR1 DFQATT and CDR2 SNEGSKA (reference sequence). The CDR3 coding sequence is TGCAGTGCTCCTGGACAGGTTAAAGCTTTCTTT. Translated, it gives CSAPGQVKAFF.